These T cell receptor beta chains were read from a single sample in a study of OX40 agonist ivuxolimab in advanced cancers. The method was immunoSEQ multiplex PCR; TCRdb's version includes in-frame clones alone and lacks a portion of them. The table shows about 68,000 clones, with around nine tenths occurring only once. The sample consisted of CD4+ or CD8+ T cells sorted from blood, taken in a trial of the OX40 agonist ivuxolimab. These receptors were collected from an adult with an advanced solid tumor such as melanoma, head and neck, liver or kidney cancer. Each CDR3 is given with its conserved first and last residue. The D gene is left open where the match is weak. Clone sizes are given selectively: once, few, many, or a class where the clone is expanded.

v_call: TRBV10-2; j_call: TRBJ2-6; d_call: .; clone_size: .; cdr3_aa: CASRDPSSGANVLTF; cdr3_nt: TGCGCCAGCCGGGACCCTAGCTCTGGGGCCAACGTCCTGACTTTC
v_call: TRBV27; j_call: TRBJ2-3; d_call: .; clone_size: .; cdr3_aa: CASSLKAPSTDTQYF; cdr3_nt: TGTGCCAGCAGCCTAAAGGCCCCAAGCACAGATACGCAGTATTTT
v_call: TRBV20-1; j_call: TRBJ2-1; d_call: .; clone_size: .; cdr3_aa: CSIEFINEQFF; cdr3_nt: TGCAGCATCGAATTCATCAATGAGCAGTTCTTC
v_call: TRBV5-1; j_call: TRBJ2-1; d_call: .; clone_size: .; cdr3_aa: CASSSVPRGNNNEQFF; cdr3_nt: TGCGCCAGCAGCTCCGTGCCTCGGGGGAATAACAATGAGCAGTTCTTC
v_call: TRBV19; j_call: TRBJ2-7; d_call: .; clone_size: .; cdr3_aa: CASRRTEGYEQYF; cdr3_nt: TGTGCCAGTAGAAGGACAGAAGGCTACGAGCAGTACTTC
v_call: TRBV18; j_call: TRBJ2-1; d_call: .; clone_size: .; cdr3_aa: CASSPSVFDEQFF; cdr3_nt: TGTGCCAGCTCACCGTCCGTATTCGATGAGCAGTTCTTC
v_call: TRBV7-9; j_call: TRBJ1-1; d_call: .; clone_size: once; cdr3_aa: CASNLLGGNTEAFF; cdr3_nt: TGTGCCAGCAACCTTCTTGGCGGGAACACTGAAGCTTTCTTT
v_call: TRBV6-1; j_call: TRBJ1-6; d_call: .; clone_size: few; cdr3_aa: CASSSLGGGNSPLHF; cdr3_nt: TGTGCCAGCAGTTCATTAGGGGGAGGTAATTCACCCCTCCACTTT
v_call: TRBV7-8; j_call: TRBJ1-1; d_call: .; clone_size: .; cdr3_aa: CASSYQRQVNTEAFF; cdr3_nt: TGTGCCAGCAGCTATCAAAGACAGGTCAACACTGAAGCTTTCTTT
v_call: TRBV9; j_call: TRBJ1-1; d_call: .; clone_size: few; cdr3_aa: CASSVKRGTEAFF; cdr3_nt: TGTGCCAGCAGCGTAAAGCGGGGCACTGAAGCTTTCTTT
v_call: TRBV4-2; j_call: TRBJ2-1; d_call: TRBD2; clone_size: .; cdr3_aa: CASSQELAGSSYNEQFF; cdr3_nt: TGTGCCAGCAGCCAAGAGTTAGCGGGAAGCTCCTACAATGAGCAGTTCTTC
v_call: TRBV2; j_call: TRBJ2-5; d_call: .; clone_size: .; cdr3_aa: CASSPRTDQETQYF; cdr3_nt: TGTGCCAGCAGTCCGCGGACAGATCAAGAGACCCAGTACTTC
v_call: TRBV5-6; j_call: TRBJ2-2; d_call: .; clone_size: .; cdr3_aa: CASNPYTGELFF; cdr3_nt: TGTGCCAGCAACCCATATACCGGGGAGCTGTTTTTT
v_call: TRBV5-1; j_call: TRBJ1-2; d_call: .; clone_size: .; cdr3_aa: CASSLALTLNYGYTF; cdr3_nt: TGCGCCAGCAGCTTGGCCCTTACTCTAAACTATGGCTACACCTTC
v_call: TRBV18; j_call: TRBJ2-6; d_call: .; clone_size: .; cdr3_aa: CASSLGQSGANVLTF; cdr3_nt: TGTGCCAGCTCACTCGGACAATCTGGGGCCAACGTCCTGACTTTC
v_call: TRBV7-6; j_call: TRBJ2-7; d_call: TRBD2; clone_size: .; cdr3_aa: CASSQTPTPLAGARYEQYF; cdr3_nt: TGTGCCAGCAGCCAAACGCCCACCCCACTAGCGGGAGCTAGGTACGAGCAGTACTTC
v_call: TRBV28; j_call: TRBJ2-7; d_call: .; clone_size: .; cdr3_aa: CASSLLPSYEQYF; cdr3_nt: TGTGCCAGCAGTTTACTCCCCTCCTACGAGCAGTACTTC
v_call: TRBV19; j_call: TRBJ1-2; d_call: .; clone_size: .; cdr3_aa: CASNQRTIANYGYTF; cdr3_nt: TGTGCCAGTAACCAGAGGACCATTGCTAACTATGGCTACACCTTC
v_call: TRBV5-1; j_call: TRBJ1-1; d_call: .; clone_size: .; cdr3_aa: CASRGLVNTEAFF; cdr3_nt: TGCGCCAGCAGGGGGTTGGTGAACACTGAAGCTTTCTTT
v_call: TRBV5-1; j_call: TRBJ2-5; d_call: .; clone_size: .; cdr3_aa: CASSLGGSQWNQETQYF; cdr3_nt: TGCGCCAGCAGCTTGGGAGGGAGTCAATGGAATCAAGAGACCCAGTACTTC
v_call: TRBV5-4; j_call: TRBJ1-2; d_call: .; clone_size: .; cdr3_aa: CASRLARKLDGYTF; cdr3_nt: TGTGCCAGCAGGCTCGCCAGGAAATTGGATGGCTACACCTTC
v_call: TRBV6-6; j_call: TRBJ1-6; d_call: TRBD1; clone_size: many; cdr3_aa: CASSQNRGENSPLHF; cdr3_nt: TGTGCCAGCAGCCAGAACAGGGGTGAAAATTCACCCCTCCACTTT
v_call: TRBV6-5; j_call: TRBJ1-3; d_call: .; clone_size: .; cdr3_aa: CAMGPGPNTIYF; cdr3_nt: TGTGCCATGGGACCGGGTCCAAACACCATATATTTT
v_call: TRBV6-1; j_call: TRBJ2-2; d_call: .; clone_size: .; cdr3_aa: CASRERPWRVGELFF; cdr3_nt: TGTGCCAGTAGAGAGCGGCCTTGGAGGGTAGGGGAGCTGTTTTTT
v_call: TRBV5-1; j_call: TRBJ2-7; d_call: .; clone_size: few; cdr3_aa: CASSLRPTGLDEQYF; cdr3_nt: TGCGCCAGCAGCTTGAGGCCGACGGGCCTTGACGAGCAGTACTTC
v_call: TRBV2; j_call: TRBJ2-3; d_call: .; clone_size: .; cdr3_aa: CASRFTSTDTQYF; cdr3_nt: TGTGCCAGCCGATTCACTAGCACAGATACGCAGTATTTT
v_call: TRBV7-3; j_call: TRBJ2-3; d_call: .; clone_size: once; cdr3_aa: CASSSSISSTDTQYF; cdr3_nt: TGTGCCAGCAGCTCTAGCATTTCTAGCACAGATACGCAGTATTTT
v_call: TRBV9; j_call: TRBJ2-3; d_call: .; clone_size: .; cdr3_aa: CASSVRTALDTQYF; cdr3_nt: TGTGCCAGCAGCGTACGGACCGCACTAGATACGCAGTATTTT
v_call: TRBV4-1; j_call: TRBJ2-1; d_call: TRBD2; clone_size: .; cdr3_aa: CASSHVARISGGYNEQFF; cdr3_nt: TGCGCCAGCAGCCATGTGGCGAGGATTAGCGGGGGCTACAATGAGCAGTTCTTC
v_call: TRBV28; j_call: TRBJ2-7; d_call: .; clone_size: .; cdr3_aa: CASSSRTPFEQYF; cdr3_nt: TGTGCCAGCAGTTCCCGGACCCCATTCGAGCAGTACTTC
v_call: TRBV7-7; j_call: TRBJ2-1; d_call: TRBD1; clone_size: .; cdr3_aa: CASSLFDRGYNEQFF; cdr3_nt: TGTGCTAGCAGCTTATTTGACAGGGGGTACAATGAGCAGTTCTTC
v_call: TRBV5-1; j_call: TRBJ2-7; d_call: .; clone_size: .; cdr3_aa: CASSTGDGGEQYF; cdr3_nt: TGCGCCAGCAGCACCGGGGACGGGGGAGAGCAGTACTTC
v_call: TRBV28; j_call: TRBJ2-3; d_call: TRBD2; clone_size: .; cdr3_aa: CASRWATSGSGNTQYF; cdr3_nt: TGTGCCAGCAGATGGGCTACTAGCGGGAGTGGGAATACGCAGTATTTT
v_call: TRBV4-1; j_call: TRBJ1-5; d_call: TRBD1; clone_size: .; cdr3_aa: CASSQDRVGSNQPQHF; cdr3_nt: TGCGCCAGCAGCCAGGACAGGGTGGGGAGCAATCAGCCCCAGCATTTT
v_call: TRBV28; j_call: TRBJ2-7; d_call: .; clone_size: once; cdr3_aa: CASSRSGGREQYF; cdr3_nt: TGTGCCAGCAGTCGCTCGGGGGGCCGCGAGCAGTACTTC
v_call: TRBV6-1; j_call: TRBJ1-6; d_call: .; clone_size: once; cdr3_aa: CASSDPGNFSPLHF; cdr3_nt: TGTGCCAGCAGTGATCCGGGAAATTTCTCACCCCTCCACTTT
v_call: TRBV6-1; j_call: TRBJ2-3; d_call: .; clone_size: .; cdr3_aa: CASSDGATTDTQYF; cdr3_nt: TGTGCCAGCAGTGATGGGGCTACCACAGATACGCAGTATTTT
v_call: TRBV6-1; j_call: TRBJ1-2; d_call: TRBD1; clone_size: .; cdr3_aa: CASSITGTVYGYTF; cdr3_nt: TGTGCCAGCAGCATAACCGGGACAGTCTATGGCTACACCTTC
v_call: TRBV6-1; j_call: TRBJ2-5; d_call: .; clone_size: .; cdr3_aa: CASSEGTIETQYF; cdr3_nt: TGTGCCAGCAGTGAAGGGACAATAGAGACCCAGTACTTC
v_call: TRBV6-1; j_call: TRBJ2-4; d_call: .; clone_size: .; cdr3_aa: CASSEAKGFQYF; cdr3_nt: TGTGCCAGCAGTGAAGCTAAGGGTTTTCAGTACTTC
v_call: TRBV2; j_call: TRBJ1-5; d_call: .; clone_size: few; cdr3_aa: CASPEEGNQPQHF; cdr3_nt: TGTGCCAGCCCCGAGGAGGGCAATCAGCCCCAGCATTTT
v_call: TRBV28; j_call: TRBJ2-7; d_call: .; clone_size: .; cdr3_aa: CASYANIYEQYF; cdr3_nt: TGTGCCAGCTACGCCAACATCTACGAGCAGTACTTC
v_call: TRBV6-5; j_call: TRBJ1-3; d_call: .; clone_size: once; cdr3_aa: CASRRGGDGNTIYF; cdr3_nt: TGTGCCAGCAGGAGGGGGGGCGATGGAAACACCATATATTTT
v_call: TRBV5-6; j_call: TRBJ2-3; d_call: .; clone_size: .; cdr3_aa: CASSLGNTQYF; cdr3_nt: TGTGCCAGCAGCTTAGGAAATACGCAGTATTTT
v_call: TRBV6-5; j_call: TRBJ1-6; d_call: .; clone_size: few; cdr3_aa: CASRDRRGASPLHF; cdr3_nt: TGTGCCAGCAGGGATCGGCGGGGCGCTTCACCCCTCCACTTT
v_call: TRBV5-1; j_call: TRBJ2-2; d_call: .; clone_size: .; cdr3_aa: CASSLATSTDTGELFF; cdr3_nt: TGCGCCAGCAGCTTGGCAACTAGCACCGACACCGGGGAGCTGTTTTTT
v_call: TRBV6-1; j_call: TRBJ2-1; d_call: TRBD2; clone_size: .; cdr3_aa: CASKGNSGVNNEQFF; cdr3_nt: TGTGCCAGCAAGGGGAATAGCGGGGTCAACAATGAGCAGTTCTTC
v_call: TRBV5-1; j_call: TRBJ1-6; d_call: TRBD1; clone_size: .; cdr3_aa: CASSLRDRGRSPLHF; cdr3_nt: TGCGCCAGCAGCTTGAGGGACAGGGGACGTTCACCCCTCCACTTT
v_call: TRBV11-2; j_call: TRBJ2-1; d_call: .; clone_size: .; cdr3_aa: CASSLGIGSYNEQFF; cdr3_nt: TGTGCCAGCAGCTTGGGAATCGGATCCTACAATGAGCAGTTCTTC
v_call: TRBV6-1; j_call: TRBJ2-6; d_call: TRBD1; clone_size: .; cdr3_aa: CASSDRGGTGGSGANVLTF; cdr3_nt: TGTGCCAGCAGTGATAGGGGTGGGACAGGGGGGTCTGGGGCCAACGTCCTGACTTTC
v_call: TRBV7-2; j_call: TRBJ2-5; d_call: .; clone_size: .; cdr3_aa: CASSREGTQYF; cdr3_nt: TGTGCCAGCAGCCGAGAGGGGACCCAGTACTTC
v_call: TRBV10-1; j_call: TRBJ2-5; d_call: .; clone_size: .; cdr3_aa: CASSSSGIQTQYF; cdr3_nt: TGCGCCAGCAGTTCGTCCGGTATTCAGACCCAGTACTTC
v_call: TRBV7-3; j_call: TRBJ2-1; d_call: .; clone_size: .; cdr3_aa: CASSLTAAKEQFF; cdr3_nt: TGTGCCAGCAGCTTAACGGCGGCGAAAGAGCAGTTCTTC